Following are 20 T cell receptor beta chains from one sample sequenced in a study of T and B cells in COVID-19 patients. Multiplex PCR with BIOMED2 TRB-A/B primer pools amplified TRB rearrangements. Each CDR3 protein gets one entry after TCRdb re-called the multiplex PCR reads with MiXCR. This sample has about 21,000 distinct CDR3 sequences; over 25% occur once, and the top ten carry less than 2.5%. TRB was amplified from roughly 250-500 ng of blood genomic DNA. The specimen was blood. The receptors shown here come from a human donor who had recovered from COVID-19.

This clonotype occurred a few times. CDR3 region: CASGGGGGVDTQYF. The CDR3 nucleotides are TGTGCCTCAGGGGGGGGCGGGGGGGTAGATACGCAGTATTTT. The chain employs TRBV30 and TRBJ2-3; the match to TRBD2 covers 9 bases. The V and J ends lost 7 bases and 5 bases, in that order; junction bases with no gene match: 10. From germline, CDR1 is GTSNPN and CDR2 SVGIG (reference sequence). There are 14 residues in the CDR3.

This clonotype has more than one count but fewer than ten. This chain joins TRBV11-3 and TRBJ1-3; no clear D. Trimming shortened V by 5 bases and J by 0 bases, and 17 bases separated the two germline ends. CDR3 length: 17 residues. The germline gives CDR1 SGHNT, CDR2 YENEEA. This chain's CDR3 is CASSPRAGRDSGNTIYF. The CDR3 coding sequence is TGTGCCAGCAGCCCGAGAGCGGGCAGAGACTCTGGAAACACCATATATTTT.

The J gene is TRBJ2-6, the V gene TRBV27, with 12 nucleotides matching TRBD1. With V trimmed by 3 bases and J by 2 bases, 5 bases remained unmatched. The CDR3 length is 18 residues. The germline CDR1 and CDR2 sequences are MNHEY and SMNVEV (reference sequence). In nucleotides, the CDR3 is TGTGCCAGCAGTTTCACCCGGGACAGGGGGCCTGGGGCCAACGTCCTGACTTTC. It codes for CASSFTRDRGPGANVLTF.

This clonotype was seen a handful of times. The chain carries TRBV6-5 and TRBJ1-5, with a tentative D call TRBD1 (6 bases). CDR1 is MNHEY and CDR2 is SVGAGI in the germline V gene. The CDR3 length is 15 residues. With 6 bases removed from V and 1 base from J, the gap between germline ends came to 13 bases. The CDR3 loop is CASSPQRGSNQPQHF. The CDR3 DNA is TGTGCCAGCAGCCCCCAAAGGGGGAGCAATCAGCCCCAGCATTTT.

This clonotype was seen more than once but under ten times. This chain links TRBV28 with TRBJ2-5; TRBD1 aligns across 8 bases. This CDR3 is 15 amino acids long. With 5 bases clipped from V and 5 bases from J, the junction kept 10 bases outside the gene matches. Per the germline V gene, CDR1 is MDHEN and CDR2 is SYDVKM. CDR3: CASSASGGTRETQYF. Here the CDR3 DNA reads TGTGCCAGCAGTGCCTCAGGGGGCACACGGGAGACCCAGTACTTC.

V is TRBV11-3 and J is TRBJ1-1, with D hard to call. The CDR3 extends over 13 amino acids. Trimming took off 6 bases at V and 1 base at J, with 9 bases between the two ends. Germline V CDR1 and CDR2: SGHNT, YENEEA. This chain's CDR3 is CASRGTANTEAFF. In nucleotides, the CDR3 is TGTGCCAGCAGGGGAACAGCGAACACTGAAGCTTTCTTT. Looking up the rest from reference TRBV11-3 and TRBJ1-1 gives the full variable domain: EAGVVQSPRYKIIEKKQPVAFWCNPISGHNTLYWYLQNLGQGPELLIRYENEEAVDDSQLPKDRFSAERLKGVDSTLKIQPAELGDSAVYLCASRGTANTEAFFGQGTRLTVV.

This chain joins TRBV5-1 and TRBJ1-1, with 7 bases that match TRBD1. The germline V gene encodes CDR1 SGHRS and CDR2 YFSETQ. The CDR3 consists of 14 residues. V shed 4 bases and J 1 base; nucleotides not matched to a gene: 4. Here the CDR3 DNA reads TGCGCCAGCAGCCAACAGGGGCCGAACACTGAAGCTTTCTTT. Translation: CASSQQGPNTEAFF.

The chain uses TRBV24-1 and TRBJ2-3; D may match TRBD1 or TRBD2 (5 bases each). CDR1 KGHDR and CDR2 SFDVKD come from the germline V gene. The CDR3 contains 13 residues. V was pared by 7 bases and J by 2 bases, with 9 bases between. The CDR3 DNA is TGTGCCACCAGGGGACCTGTCACAGATACGCAGTATTTT. This sequence encodes CATRGPVTDTQYF.

The chain links TRBV19 to TRBJ1-1; unclear D gene. The CDR3 runs 15 residues. Germline-derived CDR1 and CDR2 are LNHDA and SQIVND (reference sequence). Trimming stripped 1 base from V and 5 bases from J, with 14 bases between. In nucleotides, the CDR3 is TGTGCCAGTAGTATAGCGGACTCCCCGGGGACTGAAGCTTTCTTT. Its protein is CASSIADSPGTEAFF.

This clonotype was counted a single time. A much larger clonotype is one base distant, so this may be a read error. The chain carries TRBV19 and TRBJ1-5; weak D call: TRBD1 (6 bases). Trimming pared 6 bases from V and 10 bases from J, leaving 22 bases between. The CDR3 covers 15 residues. Germline V gene lookup returns CDR1 LNHDA and CDR2 SQIVND (reference sequence). The CDR3 region has the DNA TGTGCCAGTAGGACACTTAGGGGGATTTCGTGTCCCCAGCATTTT. Residues: CASRTLRGISCPQHF.

The chain joins TRBV5-6 to TRBJ1-1; 7 bases agree with TRBD1. Germline CDR1 and CDR2: SGHDT and YYEEEE. Losses at the gene ends were 4 bases for V and 8 bases for J; bases not matched to a gene: 8. The CDR3 loop spans 13 amino acids. The CDR3 coding sequence is TGTGCCAGCAGCCGTGGGACAGCTTCAGAAGCTTTCTTT. It translates to CASSRGTASEAFF.

Relative to its sample, this clonotype is medium-sized. The J gene is TRBJ2-1, the V gene TRBV5-6, with 8 positions matching TRBD2. V lost 5 bases to trimming and J lost 0 bases; unmatched junction nucleotides: 4. This CDR3 comprises 15 residues. Germline CDR1 and CDR2: SGHDT and YYEEEE. CDR3 region: CASRRGGLSYNEQFF. Written as DNA, the CDR3 is TGTGCCAGCAGACGCGGGGGGCTCTCCTACAATGAGCAGTTCTTC.

This clonotype has a handful of counts. The V call is TRBV5-4, the J call TRBJ2-2; 7 bases are shared with TRBD2. The junction had 6 bases not matched to a gene; V was cut back by 4 bases and J by 3 bases. There are 15 residues in the CDR3. Germline loops: CDR1 SGHNT, CDR2 YYREEE (reference sequence). CDR3 loop: CASSGQRGHTGELFF. CDR3 bases: TGTGCCAGCAGCGGTCAGCGGGGCCACACCGGGGAGCTGTTTTTT.

This clonotype was observed a handful of times. The chain couples TRBV11-3 to TRBJ2-7; 8 nucleotides match TRBD1. Germline CDR1 SGHNT, CDR2 YENEEA. Unmatched junction bases numbered 16, after V lost 5 bases and J lost 7 bases. The length of the CDR3 is 16 residues. This CDR3 reads CASSPEGQGFSREQYF. DNA for the CDR3: TGTGCCAGCAGCCCGGAAGGACAGGGTTTCTCACGGGAGCAGTACTTC.

This clonotype was seen once. This rearrangement joins TRBV5-6 to TRBJ2-1, with 13 positions matching TRBD2. Germline assignment: CDR1 SGHDT and CDR2 YYEEEE. V was pared by 4 bases and J by 8 bases, with 6 bases of the junction left unmatched. This CDR3 comprises 15 residues. CDR3 coding DNA: TGTGCCAGCAGCACTGGACTAGCGGGGGTGGATGAGCAGTTCTTC. Protein sequence: CASSTGLAGVDEQFF.

This clonotype showed up many times. The CDR3: CASSWMGGTDTQYF. The CDR3 DNA is TGTGCCAGCAGTTGGATGGGAGGCACAGATACGCAGTATTTT. The chain links TRBV27 to TRBJ2-3; maybe TRBD2 (5 bases). CDR3 size: 14 residues. Trimming pared 4 bases from V and 1 base from J, leaving 9 bases between. CDR1 MNHEY and CDR2 SMNVEV come from the germline V gene (reference sequence).

This clonotype has only one observation. The rearrangement links TRBV24-1 to TRBJ2-5; no reliable D call. The germline V gene has CDR1 KGHDR and CDR2 SFDVKD. Deletions cut 5 bases from V and 5 bases from J, with 11 bases between. The CDR3 spans 13 residues. The CDR3 region is CATSGAGRETQYF. The CDR3 DNA is TGTGCCACCAGTGGCGCCGGGCGGGAGACCCAGTACTTC.

This chain uses TRBV12-3 or TRBV12-4 with TRBJ1-3; no definite D call. This CDR3 is built from 16 residues. Trimming stripped 5 bases from V and 2 bases from J, with 16 bases between. CDR3 residues: CASSQDPLIPGNTIYF. The DNA of the CDR3 is TGTGCCAGCAGTCAAGACCCCTTAATACCTGGAAACACCATATATTTT.

This clonotype came up many times. This rearrangement joins TRBV18 to TRBJ2-5, with 10 nucleotides matching TRBD1. CDR3 size: 16 residues. V lost 4 bases and J lost 1; bases outside the gene matches: 6. Germline V gene lookup returns CDR1 KGHSH and CDR2 LQKENI. The DNA of the CDR3 is TGTGCCAGCTCACGAGGGACAGGGGTTCCCCAAGAGACCCAGTACTTC. Translating gives CASSRGTGVPQETQYF.

In its sample, this clonotype ranks as medium-sized (0.01 to 0.1%). The chain links TRBV19 to TRBJ2-3; TRBD2 aligns across 9 bases. The V and J ends lost 5 bases and 2 bases, in that order; junction bases with no gene match: 11. This CDR3 comprises 17 residues. Germline V gene sequence: CDR1 LNHDA, CDR2 SQIVND (reference sequence). This CDR3 is CASSPRGAGGPTDTQYF. The CDR3 coding sequence is TGTGCCAGTAGTCCCCGTGGAGCGGGGGGTCCCACAGATACGCAGTATTTT.